A selection of T cell receptor beta chains follows, all from one sample in a study of OX40 agonist ivuxolimab in advanced cancers. TCRdb keeps only in-frame clones here, not all; method: immunoSEQ multiplex PCR. Of 71,000 or so clones in the sample, roughly 81% were seen once. The input for sequencing was CD4+ or CD8+ T cells sorted from blood, taken in a trial of the OX40 agonist ivuxolimab. The receptors were gathered from an adult with an advanced solid tumor such as melanoma, head and neck, liver or kidney cancer. Each CDR3 is given without its conserved first and last residue. Not every row has a clone size; where given, it reads once, few, many or a size class.

size: -; length: 12; V: TRBV5-1; J: TRBJ2-1; CDR3: ASSLEAGYNEQF
size: few; length: 12; V: TRBV19; J: TRBJ1-5; CDR3: ASNVYSGNQPQH
size: -; length: 11; V: TRBV2; J: TRBJ2-7; CDR3: ASVETGGEEQY
size: -; length: 14; V: TRBV6-1; J: TRBJ2-4; CDR3: ASSEAAGLIGNIQY
size: -; length: 11; V: TRBV6-1; J: TRBJ1-5; CDR3: ASRDTGNQPQH
size: -; length: 15; V: TRBV5-1; J: TRBJ2-3; CDR3: ASSLVPSGGGTDTQY
size: -; length: 11; V: TRBV7-3; J: TRBJ2-3; CDR3: ASGLAGADTQY
size: -; length: 13; V: TRBV6-5; J: TRBJ2-2; CDR3: ASSGLAGGPGELF
size: -; length: 13; V: TRBV6-6; J: TRBJ2-1; CDR3: ASSDWTSGSNEQF
size: -; length: 13; V: TRBV5-4; J: TRBJ1-2; CDR3: ASSLDFWVEYGYT
size: -; length: 14; V: TRBV11-2; J: TRBJ1-2; CDR3: ASSIGTGFSGDGYT
size: -; length: 14; V: TRBV5-4; J: TRBJ2-1; CDR3: ASSLSVQITYNEQF
size: few; length: 13; V: TRBV5-6; J: TRBJ2-7; CDR3: ASTLNRAGGYEQY
size: -; length: 11; V: TRBV7-9; J: TRBJ2-3; CDR3: ASSLASTDTQY
size: few; length: 13; V: TRBV27; J: TRBJ2-4; CDR3: ASSLVAGVLNIQY
size: -; length: 15; V: TRBV15; J: TRBJ2-7; CDR3: ATSRVRVGWTDHEQY
size: -; length: 11; V: TRBV30; J: TRBJ2-7; CDR3: AWSLTSGTAAY
size: once; length: 13; V: TRBV10-3; J: TRBJ1-5; CDR3: AISEGVGGYQPQH
size: -; length: 14; V: TRBV4-1; J: TRBJ2-6; CDR3: ASSRSHGSGANVLT
size: -; length: 9; V: TRBV19; J: TRBJ2-7; CDR3: ASSGEGEQY
size: -; length: 12; V: TRBV19; J: TRBJ2-7; CDR3: ASTPRDGSYEQY
size: -; length: 12; V: TRBV7-2; J: TRBJ1-4; CDR3: ASSFGQTNEKLF
size: -; length: 14; V: TRBV19; J: TRBJ2-1; CDR3: ASSMVATSGLQEQF
size: once; length: 16; V: TRBV18; J: TRBJ2-1; CDR3: ASSPQATGLLDYNEQF
size: -; length: 14; V: TRBV29-1; J: TRBJ2-3; CDR3: SVEGGGDLGTDTQY
size: -; length: 9; V: TRBV9; J: TRBJ2-3; CDR3: ASSVGRVQY
size: -; length: 13; V: TRBV12-5; J: TRBJ1-1; CDR3: ASGLVLSGNTEAF
size: -; length: 15; V: TRBV7-9; J: TRBJ2-6; CDR3: ASSFWDRGSGANVLT
size: -; length: 14; V: TRBV27; J: TRBJ1-2; CDR3: ASSPGQGASYYGYT
size: -; length: 11; V: TRBV29-1; J: TRBJ2-7; CDR3: SVESPRAYEQY
size: -; length: 11; V: TRBV6-5; J: TRBJ1-2; CDR3: ASSYASRAGYT
size: -; length: 12; V: TRBV10-3; J: TRBJ2-5; CDR3: AISAGGRMETQY
size: -; length: 17; V: TRBV18; J: TRBJ2-3; CDR3: ASSPPPAEVQGAWDTQY
size: -; length: 12; V: TRBV5-1; J: TRBJ2-5; CDR3: ASSLQGFQETQY
size: -; length: 11; V: TRBV19; J: TRBJ2-7; CDR3: ASSTQGVGEQY
size: -; length: 12; V: TRBV9; J: TRBJ1-4; CDR3: ASSPTTTNEKLF
size: -; length: 11; V: TRBV12-5; J: TRBJ1-5; CDR3: ASGPGRNQPQH
size: -; length: 14; V: TRBV30; J: TRBJ2-7; CDR3: AWSVTVGDRPYEQY
size: -; length: 13; V: TRBV11-2; J: TRBJ1-2; CDR3: ASSLDSYSFYGYT
size: -; length: 13; V: TRBV13; J: TRBJ2-5; CDR3: ASSLGTGGTETQY
size: -; length: 10; V: TRBV6-6; J: TRBJ1-1; CDR3: ASREGNTEAF
size: -; length: 13; V: TRBV6-1; J: TRBJ1-1; CDR3: ASSVTGPMNTEAF
size: few; length: 10; V: TRBV30; J: TRBJ1-1; CDR3: AWSMTGGIAF
size: -; length: 12; V: TRBV7-3; J: TRBJ2-5; CDR3: ASSLGGGAETQY
size: -; length: 14; V: TRBV29-1; J: TRBJ2-3; CDR3: SVEGGSGLGTDTQY
size: -; length: 12; V: TRBV5-5; J: TRBJ1-5; CDR3: ASSGGTSRQPQH
size: medium-sized; length: 13; V: TRBV4-2; J: TRBJ2-7; CDR3: ASSQDRGSSYEQY
size: -; length: 14; V: TRBV30; J: TRBJ2-3; CDR3: AWRALGQASTDTQY
size: -; length: 10; V: TRBV6-5; J: TRBJ2-3; CDR3: ASSSLLDTQY
size: -; length: 11; V: TRBV11-2; J: TRBJ1-6; CDR3: ASSLVSNSPLH
size: -; length: 12; V: TRBV5-1; J: TRBJ1-2; CDR3: ASSVGQGGYGYT
size: -; length: 13; V: TRBV5-1; J: TRBJ2-5; CDR3: ASSLVAGGQETQY
size: many; length: 12; V: TRBV7-8; J: TRBJ1-2; CDR3: ASSLALGFYGYT
size: -; length: 11; V: TRBV7-7; J: TRBJ2-7; CDR3: ASSARPSGEQY